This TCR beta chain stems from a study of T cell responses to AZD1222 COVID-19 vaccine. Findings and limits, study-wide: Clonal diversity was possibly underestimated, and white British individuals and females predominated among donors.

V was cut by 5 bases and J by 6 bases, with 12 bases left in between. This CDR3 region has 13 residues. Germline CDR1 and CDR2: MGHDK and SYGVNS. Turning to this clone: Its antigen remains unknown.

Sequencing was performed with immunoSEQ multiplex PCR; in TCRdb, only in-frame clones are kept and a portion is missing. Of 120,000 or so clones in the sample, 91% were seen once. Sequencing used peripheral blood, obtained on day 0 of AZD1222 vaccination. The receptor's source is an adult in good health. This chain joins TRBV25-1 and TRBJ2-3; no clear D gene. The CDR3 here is CASSLQRTDTQYF. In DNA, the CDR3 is TGTGCCAGCAGTTTACAGCGTACGGATACGCAGTATTTT.